These T cell receptor beta chains were read from a single sample in a study of blood T cell repertoires in COVID-19. Data came from immunoSEQ multiplex PCR; TCRdb stores just in-frame clones and leaves some out. The sample includes about 47,000 clones, roughly 87% of them seen just once. The source material was peripheral blood. The receptors derive from a man aged 50 to 59 with active COVID-19. Each CDR3 is given without its conserved first and last residue. D genes are given only for firm matches.

v_gene,d_gene,j_gene,CDR3aa
TRBV10-3,TRBD1,TRBJ1-2,ATRPGTGGNYGYT
TRBV5-4,NA,TRBJ1-2,ASTLTLGSAGGYT
TRBV5-1,TRBD1,TRBJ1-2,ASSWTGGDGYT
TRBV7-9,NA,TRBJ1-1,ASSPPGTLSVGAF
TRBV9,NA,TRBJ1-1,ASSAGTHSEGLAF
TRBV6-5,TRBD1,TRBJ1-3,ASSLDRASRPIY
TRBV7-2,NA,TRBJ1-3,ASSLVRGAIGGNTIY
TRBV29-1,NA,TRBJ2-2,SASVTSNTGELF
TRBV7-2,TRBD2,TRBJ2-1,ASSLSGGGNEQF
TRBV7-9,NA,TRBJ1-5,ASSATGNGNQPQH
TRBV7-3,NA,TRBJ2-2,ASSLGGRNGELF
TRBV9,NA,TRBJ1-2,ASRGGIGVHYGYT
TRBV4-1,TRBD1,TRBJ2-3,ASNPRQGVTDTQY